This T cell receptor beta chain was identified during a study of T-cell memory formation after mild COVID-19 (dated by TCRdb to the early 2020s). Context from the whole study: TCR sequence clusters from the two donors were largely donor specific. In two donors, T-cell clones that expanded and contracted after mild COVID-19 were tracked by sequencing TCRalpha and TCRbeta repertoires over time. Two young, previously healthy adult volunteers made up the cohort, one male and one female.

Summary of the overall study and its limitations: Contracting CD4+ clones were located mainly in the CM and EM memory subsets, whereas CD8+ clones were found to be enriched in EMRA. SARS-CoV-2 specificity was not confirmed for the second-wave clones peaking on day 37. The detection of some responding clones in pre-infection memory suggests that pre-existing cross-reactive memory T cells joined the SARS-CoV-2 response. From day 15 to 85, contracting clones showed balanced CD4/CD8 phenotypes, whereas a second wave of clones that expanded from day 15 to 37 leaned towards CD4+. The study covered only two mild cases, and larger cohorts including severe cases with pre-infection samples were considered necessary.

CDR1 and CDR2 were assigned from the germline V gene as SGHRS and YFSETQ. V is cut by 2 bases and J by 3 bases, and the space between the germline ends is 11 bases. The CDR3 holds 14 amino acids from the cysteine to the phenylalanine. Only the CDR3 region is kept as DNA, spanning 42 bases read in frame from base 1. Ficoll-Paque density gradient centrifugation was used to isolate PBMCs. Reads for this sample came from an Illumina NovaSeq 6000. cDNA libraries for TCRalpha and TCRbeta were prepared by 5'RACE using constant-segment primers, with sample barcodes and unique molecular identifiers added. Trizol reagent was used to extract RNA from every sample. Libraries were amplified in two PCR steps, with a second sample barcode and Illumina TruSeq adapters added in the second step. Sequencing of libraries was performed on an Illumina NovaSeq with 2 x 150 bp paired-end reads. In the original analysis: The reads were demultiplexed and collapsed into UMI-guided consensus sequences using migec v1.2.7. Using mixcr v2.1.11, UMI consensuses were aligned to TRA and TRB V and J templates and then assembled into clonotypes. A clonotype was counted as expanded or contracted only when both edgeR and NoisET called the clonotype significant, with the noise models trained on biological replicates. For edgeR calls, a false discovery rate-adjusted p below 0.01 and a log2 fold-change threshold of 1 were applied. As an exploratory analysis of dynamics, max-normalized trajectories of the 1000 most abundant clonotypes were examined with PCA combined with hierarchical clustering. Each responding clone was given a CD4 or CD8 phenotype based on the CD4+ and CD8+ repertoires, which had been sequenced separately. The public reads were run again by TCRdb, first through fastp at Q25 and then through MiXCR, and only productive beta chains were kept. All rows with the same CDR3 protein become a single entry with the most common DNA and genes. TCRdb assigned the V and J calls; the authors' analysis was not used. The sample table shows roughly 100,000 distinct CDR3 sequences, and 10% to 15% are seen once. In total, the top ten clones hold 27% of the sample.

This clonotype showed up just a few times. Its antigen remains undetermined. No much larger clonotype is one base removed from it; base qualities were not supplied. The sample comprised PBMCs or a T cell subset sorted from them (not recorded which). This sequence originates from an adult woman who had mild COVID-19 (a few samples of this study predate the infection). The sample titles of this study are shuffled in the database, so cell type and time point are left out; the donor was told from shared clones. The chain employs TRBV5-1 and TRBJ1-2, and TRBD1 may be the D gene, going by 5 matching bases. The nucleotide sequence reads TGCGCCAGCAGCTTTCCCGGGACGGACTATGGCTACACCTTC. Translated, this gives CASSFPGTDYGYTF.